The clone carrying this TCR beta chain has just one count. Other DNA sequences within the sample encode an identical CDR3. This sample stems from a study of shared T cell receptors in the human thymus. Germline V gene sequence: CDR1 GTSNPN, CDR2 SVGIG (reference sequence). Trimming took 0 bases from V and 10 from J, leaving 16 bases between them. The CDR3 spans 15 residues. The data were produced by immunoSEQ multiplex PCR, yet TCRdb's version contains in-frame clones alone and is incomplete. The sample contains some 660,000 clones, approximately 87% of which appear only once. The data also belong to a second study, concerning human thymus T cells. That publication notes: Each of the donors was a healthy Finnish infant who was undergoing open corrective cardiac surgery for congenital heart defects. Thymus tissue was removed during corrective cardiac surgery. In thymic and blood repertoires alike, V and J usage looked biased. In unrelated individuals, thymic repertoires overlapped highly, according to related research.

Material for sequencing was thymocytes. The source is a boy in the first two years of life with a congenital heart defect. J is TRBJ1-6 and V is TRBV30, with D perhaps TRBD1 (6 bases). CDR3 bases: TGTGCCTGGAGTGTATTGTTTGCAGGGACATCACCCCTCCACTTT. Translated: CAWSVLFAGTSPLHF.